Detailed here is one T cell receptor beta chain. Its antigen is currently unknown. The entry originates in a study of memory CD4+ T cells and cytomegalovirus serostatus. Study information: Of the healthy Belgian adults, nine or ten were CMV seropositive and 24 seronegative. Overall study results and limits: About 40% of the roughly 160 known CMV-associated TCRbeta sequences appeared in CD4+ memory. Repertoires predicted CMV serostatus with median bootstrapped AUC of around 0.96.

Single viable CD3+CD4+CD8-CD45RO+ cells were sorted as the memory CD4+ T cells. Donors' CMV status reflects serum IgG against pp150, pp28, p38, p52. CDR1 is WNHNN, CDR2 SYGVQD, per germline (reference sequence). Trimming took off 4 bases at V and 1 base at J, with 13 bases between the two ends. The CDR3 extends over 15 amino acids. The assay was immunoSEQ multiplex PCR, and TCRdb's table has in-frame clones only and misses some. The profile shows 45,000 to 50,000 clones, 60% to 80% of them singletons. This TCR was sampled from an adult in good health and CMV-seronegative. The sequenced sample consisted of memory CD4+ T cells from blood. The chain couples TRBV10-1 to TRBJ1-2; maybe TRBD1 (6 bases). CDR3 in DNA: TGCGCCAGCAGTGGGGACAAGAGATATAACTATGGCTACACCTTC. Protein sequence: CASSGDKRYNYGYTF.